The 16 T cell receptor beta chains below all came from one sample that was sequenced in a study of blood T cell repertoires in COVID-19. Here immunoSEQ multiplex PCR was the method, and the copy in TCRdb shows in-frame clones only, minus some. The repertoire holds approximately 170,000 clones, 70% to 85% seen once, with about an eighth in the top ten. The sequenced material came from PBMCs or T cells enriched from blood (not recorded which). These receptors were obtained from a man in his fifties who had recovered from COVID-19.

The CDR3 here is CASSEESEGAGNTIYF. The CDR3 DNA reads TGTGCCAGCTCGGAAGAATCCGAGGGTGCTGGAAACACCATATATTTT. The V call is TRBV21-1, the J call TRBJ1-3. TRBV21-1 is termed a pseudogene. The CDR3 loop spans 16 amino acids.

The chain carries TRBV5-1 and TRBJ2-1, with 7 positions matching TRBD2. V gave up 3 bases and J gave up 10 bases; unmatched junction bases: 4. The CDR3 extends over 12 amino acids. Germline loops: CDR1 SGHRS, CDR2 YFSETQ. Here the CDR3 DNA reads TGCGCCAGCAGCTCGGGACTACCGGAGCAGTTCTTC. Translation gives CASSSGLPEQFF.

The chain links TRBV19 to TRBJ2-7, with D perhaps matching TRBD1 (6 bases). The V end lost 9 bases, the J end lost 2 bases, and 20 bases lay between the germline ends. CDR3 length equals 15 residues. Germline-derived CDR1 and CDR2 are LNHDA and SQIVND (reference sequence). The CDR3 spells CARGATGLVTYEQYF. The CDR3 bases are TGTGCCAGAGGGGCGACAGGTCTTGTGACCTACGAGCAGTACTTC. The whole variable domain, filled in from reference TRBV19 and TRBJ2-7, reads DGGITQSPKYLFRKEGQNVTLSCEQNLNHDAMYWYRQDPGQGLRLIYYSQIVNDFQKGDIAEGYSVSREKKESFPLTVTSAQKNPTAFYLCARGATGLVTYEQYFGPGTRLTVT.

The chain recombines TRBV19 with TRBJ1-3; no firm D call. This CDR3 has 16 residues. Germline assignment: CDR1 LNHDA and CDR2 SQIVND (reference sequence). V lost 5 bases, J lost 0 bases, and 14 bases lay in between. In DNA form, the CDR3 reads TGTGCCAGTAGTCCCGTAACATCTGCCTCTGGAAACACCATATATTTT. Its translation: CASSPVTSASGNTIYF.

The chain uses TRBV7-9 and TRBJ1-1, with D maybe TRBD1 (5 bases). V dropped 2 bases and J dropped 10 bases, with 11 bases sitting between them. The CDR3 has 12 residues. Germline CDR1 reads SEHNR; CDR2 reads FQNEAQ (reference sequence). The CDR3, as DNA: TGTGCCAGCAGCTTATGGCAGGGTGTAGCTTTCTTT. Translated: CASSLWQGVAFF.

A remark on this clone: Other DNA sequences in this specimen translate into the identical CDR3. This rearrangement joins TRBV28 to TRBJ2-3; a weak D match, TRBD2 (5 bases). The length of the CDR3 is 13 residues. The germline V and J ends were trimmed by 3 bases and 1 base, with 5 bases remaining between them. Germline CDR1 is MDHEN and CDR2 is SYDVKM. CDR3 protein: CASSFGGTDTQYF. CDR3 DNA: TGTGCCAGCAGTTTCGGGGGCACAGATACGCAGTATTTT. The complete variable domain, with remaining parts taken from reference TRBV28 and TRBJ2-3, reads DVKVTQSSRYLVKRTGEKVFLECVQDMDHENMFWYRQDPGLGLRLIYFSYDVKMKEKGDIPEGYSVSREKKERFSLILESASTNQTSMYLCASSFGGTDTQYFGPGTRLTVL.

This chain connects TRBV7-6 to TRBJ1-1; no reliable D call. The CDR3 loop spans 15 amino acids. V lost 3 bases and J 1 base, leaving 12 bases between the germline ends. CDR1 and CDR2 from the germline V gene are SGHVS and FNYEAQ. This CDR3 reads CASSLEASPNTEAFF. CDR3 sequence (DNA): TGTGCCAGCAGCTTGGAAGCGAGCCCGAACACTGAAGCTTTCTTT.

This clone was seen more than once but under ten times. The rearrangement links TRBV18 to TRBJ2-1; 7 bases match TRBD1. V gave up 3 bases and J gave up 4 bases; unmatched junction bases: 0. This CDR3 is 13 amino acids long. From germline, CDR1 is KGHSH and CDR2 LQKENI. CDR3 in amino acids: CASSPGQYNEQFF. CDR3 DNA: TGTGCCAGCTCACCGGGACAGTACAATGAGCAGTTCTTC.

V is TRBV2 and J is TRBJ2-1, with TRBD2 matching 7 bases. J gave up 8 bases and V 1 base, and 8 bases lay outside the gene matches. Germline CDR1 and CDR2: SNHLY and FYNNEI. This CDR3 contains 15 residues. DNA for the CDR3: TGTGCCAGCAGTGAAGACGCGGGGGACCAGGATGAGCAGTTCTTC. It encodes CASSEDAGDQDEQFF.

The chain employs TRBV9 and TRBJ2-2; 9 nucleotides align to TRBD1. Germline-derived CDR1 and CDR2 are SGDLS and YYNGEE. With 0 bases clipped from V and 5 bases from J, the junction kept 5 bases outside the gene matches. This CDR3 contains 16 residues. In DNA, the CDR3 is TGTGCCAGCAGCGTAGGAGGGACAGGGAAGACCGGGGAGCTGTTTTTT. This translates into CASSVGGTGKTGELFF.

CDR3 sequence: CASSQEGGRVGTGELFF. CDR3 DNA: TGCGCCAGCAGCCAAGAGGGAGGCAGGGTCGGCACCGGGGAGCTGTTTTTT. The chain uses TRBV4-3 and TRBJ2-2; the D gene is possibly TRBD2 (6 bases). The germline V gene encodes CDR1 LGHNA and CDR2 YSLEER. This CDR3 comprises 17 residues. V lost 0 bases to trimming and J lost 4 bases, with 15 bases between them.

The rearrangement joins TRBV4-2 to TRBJ1-4, with D perhaps TRBD1 (6 bases). V was trimmed by 0 bases and J by 6 bases, leaving 17 bases between them. The CDR3 is made up of 17 amino acids. CDR1 is LGHNA, CDR2 YNFKEQ, per germline. The DNA for the CDR3 is TGTGCCAGCAGCCAAGATTCAGGGGTGTTGGGAGATGAAAAACTGTTTTTT. Its translation is CASSQDSGVLGDEKLFF.

The chain joins TRBV7-2 to TRBJ1-1; 7 bases are a match to TRBD1. Trimming removed 5 bases from V and 0 bases from J; junction bases left unmatched: 6. The germline V gene encodes CDR1 SGHTA and CDR2 FQGNSA. The CDR3 contains 15 residues. This CDR3 reads CASSVRTGVNTEAFF. The CDR3 coding sequence is TGTGCCAGCAGCGTAAGGACAGGCGTGAACACTGAAGCTTTCTTT.

The gene calls are TRBV19 and TRBJ1-5, with D maybe TRBD1 (5 bases). The CDR3 length is 14 residues. Germline CDR1 LNHDA, CDR2 SQIVND (reference sequence). V was clipped by 1 base and J by 7 bases, with 11 bases between them. The DNA of the CDR3 is TGTGCCAGTAGTATAGGGGCCCAGGGCCAGCCCCAGCATTTT. It yields the protein CASSIGAQGQPQHF.

This chain uses TRBV7-8 with TRBJ2-7, with 9 positions matching TRBD1. Trimming took 1 base from V and 10 from J; bases not matched to a gene: 5. From germline, CDR1 is SGHVS and CDR2 FQNEAQ. This CDR3 spans 13 amino acids. CDR3 bases: TGTGCCAGCAGCTTAGGGACAGGGGCCGCCCAGTACTTC. The encoded protein is CASSLGTGAAQYF.

A few counts support this clone. The chain uses TRBV12-3 or TRBV12-4 and TRBJ2-5; D is undetermined. CDR3 length: 13 amino acids. Trimming left V 3 bases short and J 3 bases short, with 8 bases between. CDR3 amino acids: CASSLVTEETQYF. Here the CDR3 DNA reads TGTGCCAGCAGTTTGGTTACAGAAGAGACCCAGTACTTC.